The rows below give T cell receptor beta chains drawn from one sample of a study of T cell responses to AZD1222 COVID-19 vaccine. Some clones are missing from TCRdb's copy, which holds only in-frame ones; the method was immunoSEQ multiplex PCR. Altogether fewer than 150,000 clones are present, more than 75% being singletons, with the ten largest covering about 4%. The sample in question was peripheral blood, obtained 28 days after the second AZD1222 dose. These TCRs come from an adult who received the AZD1222 COVID-19 vaccine. CDR3s include the opening cysteine and the closing phenylalanine or tryptophan. D genes are given only for firm matches. Size tells how often a clone was seen (once, few, many) or the class of an expanded clone, and some rows leave it out.

d_gene: -
v_gene: TRBV2
j_gene: TRBJ1-2
abundance: -
CDR3aa: CASSGSGYGYTF
CDR3nt: TGTGCCAGCAGTGGATCAGGCTATGGCTACACCTTC

d_gene: -
v_gene: TRBV9
j_gene: TRBJ2-3
abundance: -
CDR3aa: CASSGGGAGTDTQYF
CDR3nt: TGTGCCAGCAGCGGAGGGGGGGCCGGCACAGATACGCAGTATTTT

d_gene: -
v_gene: TRBV7-3
j_gene: TRBJ1-1
abundance: -
CDR3aa: CASSLIGTPNKNTEAFF
CDR3nt: TGTGCCAGCAGCTTAATTGGGACCCCCAACAAGAACACTGAAGCTTTCTTT

d_gene: TRBD1
v_gene: TRBV29-1
j_gene: TRBJ1-2
abundance: few
CDR3aa: CSVGQPSPAF
CDR3nt: TGCAGCGTGGGACAGCCCTCTCCGGCCTTC

d_gene: TRBD1
v_gene: TRBV29-1
j_gene: TRBJ1-2
abundance: -
CDR3aa: CSGTGGLYGYTF
CDR3nt: TGCAGCGGGACAGGGGGCCTCTATGGCTACACCTTC

d_gene: -
v_gene: TRBV7-3
j_gene: TRBJ2-7
abundance: -
CDR3aa: CASSPGVGSSYEQYF
CDR3nt: TGTGCCAGCAGCCCTGGTGTGGGTAGCTCCTACGAGCAGTACTTC

d_gene: -
v_gene: TRBV5-1
j_gene: TRBJ2-7
abundance: -
CDR3aa: CASSLLNEQYF
CDR3nt: TGCGCCAGCAGCTTGTTAAACGAGCAGTACTTC

d_gene: TRBD1
v_gene: TRBV30
j_gene: TRBJ1-1
abundance: -
CDR3aa: CAWRQGARLNEAFF
CDR3nt: TGTGCCTGGCGACAGGGGGCGCGTTTAAATGAAGCTTTCTTT

d_gene: -
v_gene: TRBV3-1/TRBV3-2
j_gene: TRBJ2-3
abundance: -
CDR3aa: CASSQVFTTDTQYF
CDR3nt: TGTGCCAGCAGCCAAGTATTCACCACAGATACGCAGTATTTT

d_gene: TRBD2
v_gene: TRBV4-2
j_gene: TRBJ2-7
abundance: -
CDR3aa: CASSHASGLETYEQYF
CDR3nt: TGTGCCAGCAGCCATGCCTCGGGACTAGAGACCTACGAGCAGTACTTC

d_gene: -
v_gene: TRBV30
j_gene: TRBJ1-1
abundance: -
CDR3aa: CAWSKQGRDTEAFF
CDR3nt: TGTGCCTGGAGTAAGCAGGGGAGGGACACTGAAGCTTTCTTT

d_gene: -
v_gene: TRBV7-6
j_gene: TRBJ1-2
abundance: -
CDR3aa: CASSLGAGLYGYTF
CDR3nt: TGTGCCAGCAGCTTAGGGGCAGGCTTGTATGGCTACACCTTC

d_gene: TRBD2
v_gene: TRBV4-1
j_gene: TRBJ2-3
abundance: -
CDR3aa: CASSQELAGGIDTQYF
CDR3nt: TGCGCCAGCAGCCAAGAACTAGCGGGAGGGATAGATACGCAGTATTTT

d_gene: -
v_gene: TRBV5-4
j_gene: TRBJ1-1
abundance: -
CDR3aa: CASSLGPQGGNTEAFF
CDR3nt: TGTGCCAGCAGCTTGGGGCCTCAGGGTGGGAACACTGAAGCTTTCTTT

d_gene: -
v_gene: TRBV5-6
j_gene: TRBJ1-1
abundance: -
CDR3aa: CASSSTGTTEAFF
CDR3nt: TGTGCCAGCAGCTCTACAGGAACCACTGAAGCTTTCTTT

d_gene: -
v_gene: TRBV29-1
j_gene: TRBJ1-6
abundance: once
CDR3aa: CSVEVAENSPLHF
CDR3nt: TGCAGCGTTGAAGTAGCAGAGAATTCACCCCTCCACTTT

d_gene: TRBD1
v_gene: TRBV9
j_gene: TRBJ1-4
abundance: few
CDR3aa: CASSEDRGDEKLFF
CDR3nt: TGTGCCAGCAGCGAGGACAGGGGGGACGAAAAACTGTTTTTT

d_gene: -
v_gene: TRBV28
j_gene: TRBJ1-2
abundance: -
CDR3aa: CASSLSMRGSGYTF
CDR3nt: TGTGCCAGCAGTTTATCGATGCGGGGATCTGGCTACACCTTC

d_gene: -
v_gene: TRBV20-1
j_gene: TRBJ2-3
abundance: once
CDR3aa: CSADVTDTQYF
CDR3nt: TGCAGTGCCGACGTGACAGATACGCAGTATTTT

d_gene: TRBD1
v_gene: TRBV9
j_gene: TRBJ2-1
abundance: -
CDR3aa: CASSSTTGTNYNEQFF
CDR3nt: TGTGCCAGCAGCTCCACGACAGGGACCAACTACAATGAGCAGTTCTTC

d_gene: -
v_gene: TRBV4-1
j_gene: TRBJ1-5
abundance: once
CDR3aa: CASSQAQVSNQPQHF
CDR3nt: TGCGCCAGCAGCCAAGCACAGGTCAGCAATCAGCCCCAGCATTTT

d_gene: -
v_gene: TRBV19
j_gene: TRBJ1-6
abundance: -
CDR3aa: CASSINRIPARSPLHF
CDR3nt: TGTGCCAGTAGTATCAACAGGATCCCAGCTAGGTCACCCCTCCACTTT

d_gene: -
v_gene: TRBV27
j_gene: TRBJ1-5
abundance: once
CDR3aa: CASSSPGSNQPQHF
CDR3nt: TGTGCCAGCAGCTCGCCGGGCAGCAATCAGCCCCAGCATTTT

d_gene: TRBD1
v_gene: TRBV6-7
j_gene: TRBJ1-2
abundance: -
CDR3aa: CASSYSSGTEGVNYGYTF
CDR3nt: TGTGCCAGCAGTTACTCGTCCGGGACAGAAGGAGTCAACTATGGCTACACCTTC

d_gene: TRBD1
v_gene: TRBV2
j_gene: TRBJ2-1
abundance: few
CDR3aa: CASSAQRGTGPYNEQFF
CDR3nt: TGTGCCAGCAGTGCCCAACGGGGGACAGGGCCTTACAATGAGCAGTTCTTC

d_gene: TRBD1
v_gene: TRBV29-1
j_gene: TRBJ1-4
abundance: -
CDR3aa: CSSLHRGRGGEKLFF
CDR3nt: TGCAGCTCTTTGCACAGGGGGCGAGGGGGTGAAAAACTGTTTTTT

d_gene: -
v_gene: TRBV2
j_gene: TRBJ2-5
abundance: -
CDR3aa: CASSPGQLRGGTQYF
CDR3nt: TGTGCCAGCAGTCCGGGACAGCTCCGGGGGGGGACCCAGTACTTC

d_gene: -
v_gene: TRBV4-2
j_gene: TRBJ2-5
abundance: -
CDR3aa: CASSQDGPEETQYF
CDR3nt: TGTGCCAGCAGCCAAGATGGCCCAGAAGAGACCCAGTACTTC

d_gene: -
v_gene: TRBV28
j_gene: TRBJ1-2
abundance: -
CDR3aa: CASSPRDRPDYGYTF
CDR3nt: TGTGCCAGCAGTCCGCGGGACCGACCTGACTATGGCTACACCTTC